This TCR beta chain was profiled in a study of blood T cell repertoires in COVID-19. CDR1 SGHTA and CDR2 FQGNSA come from the germline V gene. The CDR3 spans 18 residues. V dropped 1 base and J dropped 7; count of bases not matched to a gene: 15. Assay used: immunoSEQ multiplex PCR; TCRdb lists only in-frame clones, some missing. There are 150,000 or so clones in the sample; roughly 84% occur only once, and approximately 8% lies in the top ten. This sequence was found in a woman in her fifties or sixties who had recovered from COVID-19. The V call is TRBV7-2, the J call TRBJ2-3; the match to TRBD2 covers 9 bases. Sequencing was performed on PBMCs or T cells enriched from blood (not recorded which). This chain's CDR3 is CASSLGPTGGGVTYTQYF. CDR3 nucleotides: TGTGCCAGCAGCTTAGGACCCACCGGCGGGGGGGTAACATATACGCAGTATTTT. Supplemented by reference TRBV7-2 and TRBJ2-3, the full variable domain reads GAGVSQSPSNKVTEKGKDVELRCDPISGHTALYWYRQSLGQGLEFLIYFQGNSAPDKSGLPSDRFSAERTGGSVSTLTIQRTQQEDSAVYLCASSLGPTGGGVTYTQYFGPGTRLTVL.